The clone carrying this T cell receptor beta chain was recorded only once. CDR1 and CDR2 (germline): MNHEY, SVGAGI. V gave up 7 bases and J gave up 4 bases; unmatched junction bases: 6. The CDR3 is 14 amino acids. This sample is drawn from a study of blood T cell repertoires in COVID-19. The authors' processing: How many nucleated cells were present was estimated from reference gene primer amplification. The repertoire was sequenced with immunoSEQ multiplex PCR; TCRdb's copy has only in-frame clones and lacks some. From that table come the V and J calls and clone size; the DNA was used to work out D and trimming. The data contain more than 95,000 clones, 75% to 90% of them singletons.

The chain is built from TRBV6-5 and TRBJ2-7; TRBD2 agrees at 11 bases. Sequencing was done on a sample of peripheral blood. The TCR was taken from a human donor in a cohort sampled during active or convalescent COVID-19. The CDR3 is CASNRVAGGYEQYF. CDR3 nucleotides: TGTGCCAGCAACCGGGTAGCGGGGGGGTACGAGCAGTACTTC.